This T cell receptor beta chain appears in the sequencing data of a study of blood T cell repertoires in COVID-19. Study processing details: Amplification with reference gene primers provided the estimates of nucleated cell counts. Assay used: immunoSEQ multiplex PCR; TCRdb lists only in-frame clones, some missing. V and J calls and clone size are as listed in that table; D and trimming were resolved from the DNA. The sample shows roughly 150,000 clones, 70% to 90% of them seen only once. V was clipped by 0 bases and J by 2 bases, with 8 bases between them. This CDR3 has 13 residues. Germline CDR1 is SQVTM and CDR2 is ANQGSEA.

The sequenced sample consisted of peripheral blood. This TCR came from a human donor in a cohort sampled during active COVID-19. The rearrangement uses TRBV29-1 and TRBJ2-7, with TRBD1 as a possible D gene (5 bases). The CDR3 spells CSVEETAAYEQYF. Here the CDR3 DNA reads TGCAGCGTTGAAGAGACAGCTGCCTACGAGCAGTACTTC.